This passage covers 21 T cell receptor beta chains from one sample sequenced in a study of T cell responses to AZD1222 COVID-19 vaccine. Produced via immunoSEQ multiplex PCR; TCRdb's table is partial and in-frame only. The sample records about 110,000 clones, about 92% being singletons. The material was peripheral blood, obtained on day 0 of MenACWY control vaccination. All receptors derive from an adult in good health.

This sequence joins TRBV7-2 and TRBJ2-1; 8 nucleotides line up with TRBD2. CDR1 is SGHTA and CDR2 is FQGNSA in the germline V gene. This CDR3 is 16 amino acids long. J gave up 0 bases and V 7 bases, and 8 bases lay outside the gene matches. The DNA for the CDR3 is TGTGCCAGCACAGAAGCGGGGGCGGGCTCCTACAATGAGCAGTTCTTC. It translates to CASTEAGAGSYNEQFF.

The rearrangement links TRBV28 to TRBJ2-3, with D tentatively TRBD1 (6 bases). This CDR3 is built from 16 residues. The V end was cut by 5 bases, the J end by 1 base, with 16 bases between. The germline gives CDR1 MDHEN, CDR2 SYDVKM. CDR3 sequence: CASSPTNRQGTDTQYF. The CDR3 region has the DNA TGTGCCAGCAGTCCCACGAATCGACAGGGCACAGATACGCAGTATTTT.

The chain recombines TRBV6-5 with TRBJ2-6, with unresolved D. V lost 7 bases and J lost 0, with 7 bases in between. Germline CDR1 reads MNHEY; CDR2 reads SVGAGI. This CDR3 region has 14 residues. Here the CDR3 reads CASTTGSGANVLTF. As DNA, the CDR3 is TGTGCCAGCACTACTGGCTCTGGGGCCAACGTCCTGACTTTC.

The V gene is TRBV28, the J gene TRBJ2-7; no clear D gene. V was pared by 7 bases and J by 2 bases, with 9 bases between. Germline values: CDR1 MDHEN, CDR2 SYDVKM. The CDR3 runs 12 residues. The CDR3 DNA reads TGTGCCAGCAATAGTAGAACCTACGAGCAGTACTTC. Encoded protein: CASNSRTYEQYF.

The chain is built from TRBV6-1 and TRBJ2-5; 8 bases align to TRBD1. V lost 2 bases and J lost 1; bases outside the gene matches: 6. Germline CDR1 MNHNS, CDR2 SASEGT. This CDR3 comprises 16 residues. For the CDR3, the DNA is TGTGCCAGCAGTGAAATGGCAGGGGGCCCCCAAGAGACCCAGTACTTC. Amino acids: CASSEMAGGPQETQYF.

The gene calls are TRBV5-6 and TRBJ1-4, with 7 bases matching TRBD1. The trim removed 2 bases at V and 8 bases at J, leaving 9 bases unmatched. Germline-derived CDR1 and CDR2 are SGHDT and YYEEEE. This CDR3 spans 15 amino acids. The CDR3 DNA sequence: TGTGCCAGCAGCTTAAGGACAGGCTCGGGGGAAAAACTGTTTTTT. Its protein product is CASSLRTGSGEKLFF.

The gene calls are TRBV10-1 and TRBJ2-1; 7 bases map to TRBD2. J lost 5 bases, V lost 6 bases, and 19 bases had no gene match. This CDR3 is built from 18 residues. Germline V gene sequence: CDR1 WNHNN, CDR2 SYGVQD (reference sequence). The DNA of the CDR3 is TGCGCCAGCAGCGTTAAGAGAGGGGAGGGAGGCTCAGACAATGAGCAGTTCTTC. It codes for CASSVKRGEGGSDNEQFF.

The chain carries TRBV3-1 (or the pseudogene TRBV3-2) and TRBJ1-1, with D hard to call. The CDR3 is 11 residues long. V lost 1 base and J 8 bases, leaving 5 bases between the germline ends. Germline V CDR1 and CDR2: LGHDT, YNNKEL (reference sequence). CDR3 sequence: CASSQGAEAFF. CDR3 nucleotides: TGTGCCAGCAGCCAAGGAGCCGAAGCTTTCTTT.

This rearrangement joins TRBV5-4 to TRBJ2-2; 10 nucleotides agree with TRBD1. This CDR3 contains 14 residues. Per germline, CDR1 SGHNT and CDR2 YYREEE (reference sequence). After removal of 2 bases from V and 6 bases from J, the junction contained 1 base not matched to a gene. The CDR3 coding sequence is TGTGCCAGCAGCTTCGGGACAGGGGCCGGGGAGCTGTTTTTT. Amino acids: CASSFGTGAGELFF.

On this clone itself: The junction departs from the called germline gene at one end, perhaps through a read error. This chain joins TRBV12-3 or TRBV12-4 and TRBJ1-6; D may be TRBD1 (5 bases). The CDR3 has 12 amino acids. The CDR3 DNA sequence: TGTGCCTGCAGACAGCAAGATTCACCCCTCCACTTT. The encoded protein is CACRQQDSPLHF.

This chain joins TRBV12-5 and TRBJ1-2, with D maybe TRBD1 (5 bases). The CDR3 covers 12 residues. The V gene lost 8 bases and the J gene lost 6 bases, with 13 bases spanning the gap. CDR1 and CDR2 (germline): LGHNT, FRNRAP. The chain's CDR3 is CASSWEGHGYTF. The CDR3 DNA follows: TGTGCTAGTTCCTGGGAGGGGCATGGCTACACCTTC.

This chain links TRBV2 with TRBJ1-4, with TRBD1 identical over 10 bases. V shed 5 bases and J 7 bases; nucleotides not matched to a gene: 4. This CDR3 is built from 14 residues. CDR1 is SNHLY and CDR2 is FYNNEI in the germline V gene. The CDR3: CASSRQGAGEKLFF. The CDR3 DNA reads as TGTGCCAGCAGTAGACAGGGGGCCGGTGAAAAACTGTTTTTT.

This chain connects TRBV11-3 to TRBJ2-1; 9 positions match TRBD2. The CDR3 has 18 amino acids. After removal of 0 bases from V and 4 bases from J, the junction contained 10 bases not matched to a gene. Germline CDR1 reads SGHNT; CDR2 reads YENEEA. The CDR3 loop is CASSLDQGGSGGYNEQFF. For the CDR3, the DNA is TGTGCCAGCAGCTTAGATCAGGGAGGTAGCGGGGGATACAATGAGCAGTTCTTC. The variable domain in full, completed from reference TRBV11-3 and TRBJ2-1, reads EAGVVQSPRYKIIEKKQPVAFWCNPISGHNTLYWYLQNLGQGPELLIRYENEEAVDDSQLPKDRFSAERLKGVDSTLKIQPAELGDSAVYLCASSLDQGGSGGYNEQFFGPGTRLTVL.

The chain couples TRBV6-5 to TRBJ2-5, with D possibly called TRBD1 or TRBD2 (5 bases each). The CDR3 covers 12 residues. V was clipped by 7 bases and J by 5 bases, with 11 bases between them. Germline loops: CDR1 MNHEY, CDR2 SVGAGI. CDR3 sequence: CASMTREETQYF. CDR3 coding DNA: TGTGCCAGCATGACCAGGGAGGAGACCCAGTACTTC.

This clone showed up just a few times. The CDR3 DNA reads TGTGCCAGCATCAGAACGACAGGGGAGTATTCACCCCTCCACTTT. This gives the protein CASIRTTGEYSPLHF. The chain has TRBV6-5 and TRBJ1-6; 8 bases line up with TRBD1. Germline trimming cut 7 bases from V and 8 bases from J; bases unmatched to any gene: 10. Germline V gene sequence: CDR1 MNHEY, CDR2 SVGAGI. The CDR3 runs 15 residues.

The chain has TRBV5-1 and TRBJ2-6; D is undetermined. The V gene lost 4 bases and the J gene lost 8 bases, with 13 bases spanning the gap. Germline CDR1 reads SGHRS; CDR2 reads YFSETQ. This CDR3 has 14 residues. The CDR3 is CASSAEPGSNVLTF. The CDR3 region has the DNA TGCGCCAGCAGCGCGGAGCCGGGCTCCAACGTCCTGACTTTC.

The chain uses TRBV3-1 (or the pseudogene TRBV3-2) and TRBJ2-1; 7 positions agree with TRBD2. There are 16 residues in the CDR3. V was clipped by 0 bases and J by 5 bases; unmatched bases: 7. CDR1 is LGHDT, CDR2 YNNKEL, per germline (reference sequence). CDR3 sequence reads: CASSQEGRVRDNEQFF. The CDR3 DNA reads TGTGCCAGCAGCCAAGAGGGGAGGGTAAGGGACAATGAGCAGTTCTTC.

This clone was detected only once. The genes are TRBV20-1 and TRBJ1-1, with TRBD1 identical over 7 bases. The CDR3 runs 14 residues. With V trimmed by 4 bases and J by 1 base, 6 bases remained unmatched. Germline CDR1 DFQATT, CDR2 SNEGSKA (reference sequence). CDR3 DNA: TGCAGTGCTACTGATACAGGGGCGAACACTGAAGCTTTCTTT. Amino acids: CSATDTGANTEAFF.

The chain is built from TRBV5-4 and TRBJ1-6; TRBD1 matches 8 bases. V was pared by 5 bases and J by 3 bases, with 4 bases of the junction left unmatched. This CDR3 comprises 15 residues. The germline V gene encodes CDR1 SGHNT and CDR2 YYREEE (reference sequence). In DNA, the CDR3 is TGTGCCAGCAGTATACAGGGGGTCTATAATTCACCCCTCCACTTT. Encoded protein: CASSIQGVYNSPLHF.

V is TRBV2 and J is TRBJ2-3; TRBD2 might be the D (5 bases). The germline gives CDR1 SNHLY, CDR2 FYNNEI. This CDR3 has 14 residues. The ends were cut back, 4 bases at V and 5 bases at J, with 13 bases in the middle. The CDR3 nucleotides read TGTGCCAGCAGTGGTGGAAGGACTCGAGATACGCAGTATTTT. Its protein is CASSGGRTRDTQYF. Based on the CDR3 plus reference TRBV2 and TRBJ2-3, the full variable domain is EPEVTQTPSHQVTQMGQEVILRCVPISNHLYFYWYRQILGQKVEFLVSFYNNEISEKSEIFDDQFSVERPDGSNFTLKIRSTKLEDSAMYFCASSGGRTRDTQYFGPGTRLTVL.

The chain joins TRBV28 to TRBJ1-5; D not certain. The length of the CDR3 is 14 residues. Germline V gene data show CDR1 as MDHEN and CDR2 as SYDVKM. V lost 6 bases and J lost 0, with 9 bases in between. CDR3 in DNA: TGTGCCAGCAGCCCACCAGTTAGCAATCAGCCCCAGCATTTT. This codes for CASSPPVSNQPQHF.